The entry that follows covers one T cell receptor beta chain sequence. This CDR3 spans 14 amino acids. Trimming pared 7 bases from V and 3 bases from J, leaving 10 bases between. CDR1 is SNHLY and CDR2 is FYNNEI in the germline V gene. PCR primers comprised 60 Vbeta and 13 Jbeta primers. Only in-frame clones appear in the TCRdb table, and some are missing; sequencing was by immunoSEQ multiplex PCR. This table holds about 140,000 clones, almost 85% found once. This sample was included in a study of cytomegalovirus exposure and HLA in healthy donors. The sequencing input was PBMCs. This sequence joins TRBV2 and TRBJ2-6; D ambiguous. The TCR sequence derives from a woman in her thirties or forties in good health and CMV-seronegative. The CDR3 protein is CASTFEYGANVLTF. In DNA, the CDR3 is TGTGCCAGCACTTTCGAGTATGGGGCCAACGTCCTGACTTTC.